The rows below give T cell receptor beta chains drawn from one sample of a study of cytomegalovirus exposure and HLA in healthy donors. Repertoires were generated with immunoSEQ multiplex PCR, while TCRdb's copy carries only in-frame clones and drops some. Here the sample spans roughly 200,000 clones, 82% being singletons. Sequencing was carried out using PBMCs. These receptors came from a woman between 18 and 29 years old in good health and CMV-seronegative. Each CDR3 is given with its conserved first and last residue. D genes are given only for firm matches. The size entry is marked missing in some rows and otherwise reads once, few, many or a size class.

clone_size | j_call | d_call | v_call | cdr3_aa | cdr3_nt
. | TRBJ1-1 | TRBD1 | TRBV2 | CASSLWTGLNTEAFF | TGTGCCAGCAGTCTTTGGACAGGGCTGAACACTGAAGCTTTCTTT
. | TRBJ2-1 | TRBD2 | TRBV6-5 | CASSSASGTGNEQFF | TGTGCCAGCAGTTCGGCTAGCGGGACTGGTAATGAGCAGTTCTTC
. | TRBJ2-3 | . | TRBV4-2 | CASSQDRERAGNADTQYF | TGTGCCAGCAGCCAAGATCGGGAGCGGGCGGGTAATGCAGATACGCAGTATTTT
once | TRBJ2-3 | . | TRBV13 | CASSLGLEQDTQYF | TGTGCCAGCAGCTTAGGACTAGAACAAGATACGCAGTATTTT
. | TRBJ1-2 | . | TRBV2 | CASREDWTRGYTF | TGTGCCAGCAGGGAGGACTGGACCCGAGGCTACACCTTC
. | TRBJ2-1 | TRBD2 | TRBV10-3 | CAISEGGSSGRNEQFF | TGTGCCATCAGTGAAGGGGGGTCTAGCGGGAGGAATGAGCAGTTCTTC
. | TRBJ1-3 | . | TRBV19 | CASNPVSGNTIYF | TGTGCCAGTAATCCGGTCTCTGGAAACACCATATATTTT
few | TRBJ1-1 | . | TRBV4-1 | CASSRKGTGDTEAFF | TGCGCCAGCAGCCGAAAGGGAACGGGGGACACTGAAGCTTTCTTT
. | TRBJ2-7 | . | TRBV7-9 | CASSSDLNVQYF | TGTGCCAGCAGCTCAGACTTAAACGTGCAGTACTTC
. | TRBJ1-1 | TRBD1 | TRBV6-1 | CASSGHRGPLNTEAFF | TGTGCCAGCAGTGGACACAGGGGCCCTCTGAACACTGAAGCTTTCTTT
. | TRBJ2-2 | TRBD2 | TRBV2 | CASSEGTSGNTGELFF | TGTGCCAGCAGTGAAGGGACTAGCGGAAACACCGGGGAGCTGTTTTTT
once | TRBJ2-7 | TRBD2 | TRBV27 | CASSSGLEPYEQYF | TGTGCCAGCAGTAGTGGACTAGAACCCTACGAGCAGTACTTC
. | TRBJ2-1 | TRBD2 | TRBV5-1 | CASSAPGLAGVDEQFF | TGCGCCAGCAGCGCTCCGGGACTAGCGGGAGTAGATGAGCAGTTCTTC
. | TRBJ2-7 | . | TRBV7-8 | CASSLGRAYEQYF | TGTGCCAGCAGCTTGGGCAGAGCCTACGAGCAGTACTTC
. | TRBJ2-4 | TRBD2 | TRBV14 | CASSQDGRAKNIQYF | TGTGCCAGCAGCCAAGACGGGAGGGCCAAAAACATTCAGTACTTC
. | TRBJ1-5 | . | TRBV27 | CASRPGQNNQPQHF | TGTGCCAGCAGGCCCGGACAGAACAATCAGCCCCAGCATTTT
. | TRBJ1-5 | TRBD1 | TRBV6-1 | CASRADRASNQPQHF | TGTGCCAGCAGAGCGGACAGGGCTAGCAATCAGCCCCAGCATTTT
. | TRBJ2-1 | TRBD2 | TRBV2 | CASSVTGTSGTKEQFF | TGTGCCAGCAGTGTTACCGGGACTAGCGGGACGAAGGAGCAGTTCTTC
once | TRBJ1-2 | TRBD1 | TRBV11-3 | CASSSQIMGQGLNYGYTF | TGTGCCAGCAGCTCGCAGATTATGGGACAGGGACTCAACTATGGCTACACCTTC
. | TRBJ2-6 | . | TRBV5-1 | CASSSGGPSSSGANVLTF | TGCGCCAGCAGCTCCGGAGGGCCTTCCAGCTCTGGGGCCAACGTCCTGACTTTC
. | TRBJ2-1 | TRBD2 | TRBV5-4 | CASSPEGLAGGIHNEQFF | TGTGCCAGCAGCCCGGAGGGACTAGCGGGAGGGATCCACAATGAGCAGTTCTTC
. | TRBJ2-7 | TRBD1 | TRBV27 | CASSLIGQGYEQYF | TGTGCCAGCAGTTTAATTGGACAGGGGTACGAGCAGTACTTC
. | TRBJ2-3 | . | TRBV6-5 | CASSYSRRSDTDTQYF | TGTGCCAGCAGTTACTCGCGGCGTTCTGATACAGATACGCAGTATTTT
. | TRBJ2-1 | . | TRBV9 | CASSLQGLNEQFF | TGTGCCAGCAGCTTACAGGGTCTCAATGAGCAGTTCTTC
. | TRBJ1-2 | TRBD1 | TRBV4-3 | CASSQDLTGDYGYTF | TGCGCCAGCAGCCAAGATTTAACAGGGGACTATGGCTACACCTTC
. | TRBJ2-5 | . | TRBV7-8 | CASSATEVQETQYF | TGTGCCAGCAGCGCTACCGAGGTACAAGAGACCCAGTACTTC
. | TRBJ2-3 | TRBD2 | TRBV6-5 | CASSLTSGMADTQYF | TGTGCCAGCAGCCTGACTAGCGGCATGGCAGATACGCAGTATTTT
. | TRBJ2-1 | TRBD2 | TRBV18 | CASSPPSGKHEQFF | TGTGCCAGCTCACCGCCTAGCGGGAAACATGAGCAGTTCTTC
. | TRBJ1-1 | . | TRBV7-2 | CASSLDGQKDTEAFF | TGTGCCAGCAGCTTAGATGGACAGAAAGACACTGAAGCTTTCTTT